One and the same sample provided the 8 T cell receptor beta chains below, sequenced in a study of blood T cell repertoires in COVID-19. This table comes from immunoSEQ multiplex PCR, and its TCRdb copy is limited to in-frame clones, with some not included. This repertoire shows tens of thousands of clones, around 83% found once; its top ten account for over 6%. Sequenced input: peripheral blood. Every receptor here comes from a man aged 45 to 65 with active COVID-19.

The V gene is TRBV7-8, the J gene TRBJ1-4, with 7 bases matching TRBD1. V gave up 4 bases and J gave up 5 bases; unmatched junction bases: 7. The CDR3 contains 15 residues. The germline V gene has CDR1 SGHVS and CDR2 FQNEAQ. The CDR3 sequence: CASSSTRGMNEKLFF. DNA of the CDR3: TGTGCCAGCAGCTCAACCAGGGGGATGAATGAAAAACTGTTTTTT.

The chain carries TRBV6-5 and TRBJ2-3; TRBD2 is a possible D gene (6 bases). Germline CDR1 and CDR2: MNHEY and SVGAGI. This CDR3 is built from 14 residues. The ends were cut back, 6 bases at V and 7 bases at J, with 17 bases in the middle. The CDR3 here is CASRDDQGGNTQYF. The DNA for the CDR3 is TGTGCCAGCAGGGATGACCAGGGAGGAAATACGCAGTATTTT.

The J gene is TRBJ1-2, the V gene TRBV3-1 (or the pseudogene TRBV3-2); D is unresolved. Germline CDR1 and CDR2: LGHDT and YNNKEL (reference sequence). Trimming cost V 3 bases and J 4 bases, with 18 bases left between them. The CDR3 is made up of 16 amino acids. The DNA of the CDR3 is TGTGCCAGCAGCCACGAAGCGTCAAGTTCCAGCTATGGCTACACCTTC. Its protein product is CASSHEASSSSYGYTF.

V gene TRBV5-1 combines with J gene TRBJ1-2, with 8 bases that match TRBD1. J was trimmed by 0 bases and V by 2 bases; bases with no gene match: 9. There are 17 residues in the CDR3. In germline, CDR1 is SGHRS, CDR2 YFSETQ. This CDR3 reads CASSFRTGSTSNYGYTF. As DNA, the CDR3 is TGCGCCAGCAGCTTTAGGACAGGGTCCACTTCTAACTATGGCTACACCTTC.

The genes are TRBV19 and TRBJ1-1; TRBD1 aligns across 10 bases. The CDR3 consists of 14 residues. After removal of 4 bases from V and 11 bases from J, the junction contained 10 bases not matched to a gene. Germline CDR1 is LNHDA and CDR2 is SQIVND (reference sequence). CDR3: CASSTSHQGQGAFF. CDR3 nucleotide sequence: TGTGCCAGTAGTACATCGCATCAGGGACAGGGGGCTTTCTTT.

The chain employs TRBV6-6 and TRBJ1-2, with D perhaps matching TRBD1 (5 bases). The CDR3 runs 13 residues. The ends were cut back, 8 bases at V and 8 bases at J, with 18 bases in the middle. Germline V gene lookup returns CDR1 MNHNY and CDR2 SVGAGI (reference sequence). CDR3 sequence reads: CASAAGGSRGYTF. The CDR3 DNA reads as TGTGCCAGCGCGGCGGGGGGTTCTAGGGGCTACACCTTC.

The CDR3 protein is CASTSLLSSYNEQFF. CDR3 DNA: TGTGCCAGCACTAGCCTGCTCAGCTCCTACAATGAGCAGTTCTTC. The genes are TRBV6-5 and TRBJ2-1; tentatively, D is TRBD2 (5 bases). Germline V gives CDR1 MNHEY, CDR2 SVGAGI. This CDR3 contains 15 residues. V lost 7 bases to trimming and J lost 0 bases, with 13 bases between them.

The gene calls are TRBV6-5 and TRBJ2-3; TRBD2 agrees at 11 bases. The V segment lost 9 bases and the J segment 2 bases; nucleotides outside the gene matches: 7. CDR3 length: 15 amino acids. Germline V gives CDR1 MNHEY, CDR2 SVGAGI. The CDR3 nucleotides read TGTGCCAGTTGGACTAGCGGGCACGTCACAGATACGCAGTATTTT. This sequence encodes CASWTSGHVTDTQYF.